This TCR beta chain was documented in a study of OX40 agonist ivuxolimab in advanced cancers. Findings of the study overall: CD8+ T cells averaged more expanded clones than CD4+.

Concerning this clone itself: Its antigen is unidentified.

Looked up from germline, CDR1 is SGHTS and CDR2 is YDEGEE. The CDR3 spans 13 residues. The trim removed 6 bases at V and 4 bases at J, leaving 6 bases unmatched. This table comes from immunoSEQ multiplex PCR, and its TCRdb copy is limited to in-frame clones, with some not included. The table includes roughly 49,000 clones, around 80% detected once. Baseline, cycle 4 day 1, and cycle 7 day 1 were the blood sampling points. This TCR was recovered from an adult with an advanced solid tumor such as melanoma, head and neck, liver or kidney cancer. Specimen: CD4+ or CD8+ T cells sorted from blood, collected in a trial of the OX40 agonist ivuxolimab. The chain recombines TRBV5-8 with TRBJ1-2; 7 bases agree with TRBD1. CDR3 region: CASTLGQAYGYTF. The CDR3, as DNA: TGTGCCAGCACCCTCGGACAGGCCTATGGCTACACCTTC.